The clone carrying this T cell receptor beta chain was counted at least ten times. What it recognizes is unknown. This CDR3 has 15 residues. V was clipped by 0 bases and J by 8 bases; unmatched bases: 5. Germline lookup yields CDR1 MGHDK and CDR2 SYGVNS. The source of the sample is a study of T cell repertoires in cytomegalovirus infection. As for the study in general: Shared public TCR beta signatures pointed to both CMV infection and a matching HLA type. Study-wide findings and caveats: The ex vivo response was dominated by HLA-C-restricted CMV-specific TCR beta clonotypes. Identification of carriers of CMV plus the relevant HLA was achieved through cumulative public TCR beta family frequency.

TCRdb redid the calling of the reads with MiXCR, one entry per CDR3 protein. The table has about 240,000 distinct CDR3 sequences, 6% to 8% seen once. The J gene is TRBJ1-4, the V gene TRBV25-1; TRBD1 aligns across 8 bases. This TCR was recovered from a human donor in good health (CMV status not recorded). Some clones in this sample may be carry-over from other donors' samples. What was sequenced was PBMCs. This chain's CDR3 is CASSEYSGGEEKLFF. DNA for the CDR3: TGTGCCAGCAGTGAATATTCAGGGGGCGAGGAAAAACTGTTTTTT.